These 20 T cell receptor beta chains were sequenced from one sample in a study of vaccination and CD4 T cells after COVID-19. No cognate antigen is known for these TCRs. The Oncomine TCR Beta short-read assay sequenced DNA from cultured CD4+ T cells. TCRdb fed the PCR reads into MiXCR, producing one record per CDR3 protein. The sample consists of about 17,000 distinct CDR3 sequences, 55% to 75% of them appearing once. Treatment specified: approximately nine-day PBMC culture with coronavirus spike peptide pools or control peptides (ViraFEST assay). The source material was CD4+ T cells from blood, cultured in vitro. All receptors come from a human donor who had recovered from COVID-19.

The CDR3 here is CATSRAPTGGAKNIQYF. The CDR3, as DNA: TGTGCCACCAGCAGGGCACCAACAGGGGGGGCCAAAAACATTCAGTACTTC. The V and J genes are TRBV15 and TRBJ2-4, with 8 positions matching TRBD1. J lost 1 base, V lost 3 bases, and 8 bases had no gene match. This CDR3 is built from 17 residues. Germline CDR1 is LNHNV and CDR2 is YYDKDF (reference sequence).

This chain connects TRBV7-8 to TRBJ2-1; 13 bases are shared with TRBD2. Germline CDR1 and CDR2: SGHVS and FQNEAQ. This CDR3 contains 16 residues. V dropped 5 bases and J dropped 7; count of bases not matched to a gene: 8. The CDR3, as DNA: TGTGCCAGCAGCCAGAGGACTAGCGGGAGCTGGAATGAGCAGTTCTTC. Translation gives CASSQRTSGSWNEQFF.

This clonotype is a singleton in its sample. This chain connects TRBV29-1 to TRBJ2-5; D ambiguous. Germline V gives CDR1 SQVTM, CDR2 ANQGSEA. The V end lost 3 bases, the J end lost 6 bases, and 8 bases lay between the germline ends. The CDR3 length is 11 residues. Here the CDR3 reads CSVEPPQTQYF. The CDR3 DNA is TGCAGCGTTGAGCCCCCTCAGACCCAGTACTTC.

V is TRBV28 and J is TRBJ1-1; D is uncertain. The V gene lost 4 bases and the J gene lost 1 base, with 1 base spanning the gap. The germline V gene encodes CDR1 MDHEN and CDR2 SYDVKM. There are 11 residues in the CDR3. The CDR3 bases are TGTGCCAGCAGTTGGAACACTGAAGCTTTCTTT. Protein sequence: CASSWNTEAFF.

The V gene is TRBV28, the J gene TRBJ1-6; D unclear. Germline V lookup: CDR1 MDHEN, CDR2 SYDVKM. The CDR3 sequence is 12 residues long. Trimming removed 1 base from V and 9 bases from J, with 4 bases in between. The CDR3 protein is CASSLSTSPLHF. CDR3 coding DNA: TGTGCCAGCAGTTTATCCACTTCACCCCTCCACTTT.

The chain has TRBV20-1 and TRBJ1-2, with D possibly TRBD1 on 6 matching bases. The CDR3 runs 13 residues. Per germline, CDR1 DFQATT and CDR2 SNEGSKA (reference sequence). V lost 6 bases and J 7 bases, leaving 18 bases between the germline ends. DNA of the CDR3: TGCAGTGCCCTGCCCCCGGGGGGGCCTGGCTACACCTTC. It translates to CSALPPGGPGYTF.

The rearrangement links TRBV20-1 to TRBJ1-1; 7 bases are a match to TRBD1. After removal of 3 bases from V and 8 bases from J, the junction contained 6 bases not matched to a gene. This CDR3 comprises 12 residues. Germline loops: CDR1 DFQATT, CDR2 SNEGSKA (reference sequence). The CDR3 loop is CSARESGGEAFF. The DNA for the CDR3 is TGCAGTGCTAGGGAATCAGGGGGGGAAGCTTTCTTT.

The chain carries TRBV5-4 and TRBJ1-2; perhaps TRBD1 as D (6 bases). Trimming took off 2 bases at V and 4 bases at J, with 18 bases between the two ends. The CDR3 is made up of 16 amino acids. Germline CDR1 and CDR2: SGHNT and YYREEE (reference sequence). The CDR3 spells CASSFRDIIESYGYTF. In DNA, the CDR3 is TGTGCCAGCAGCTTCCGGGACATCATAGAATCCTATGGCTACACCTTC.

The chain joins TRBV19 to TRBJ1-5; 7 nucleotides agree with TRBD1. The CDR3 is made up of 16 amino acids. Per the germline V gene, CDR1 is LNHDA and CDR2 is SQIVND (reference sequence). Unmatched junction bases numbered 13, after V lost 10 bases and J lost 1 base. The CDR3 loop is CATHMTGRESNQPQHF. Written as DNA, the CDR3 is TGTGCCACCCACATGACAGGGCGGGAGAGCAATCAGCCCCAGCATTTT.

The chain has TRBV11-2 and TRBJ2-4; TRBD2 is a possible D gene (6 bases). The CDR3 is made up of 14 amino acids. V was trimmed by 4 bases and J by 5 bases, leaving 12 bases between them. The germline gives CDR1 SGHAT, CDR2 FQNNGV. Written as DNA, the CDR3 is TGTGCCAGCAGCTCCTCTCCGGGGGAAAACATTCAGTACTTC. Amino acids: CASSSSPGENIQYF.

This clonotype has more than one count but fewer than ten. The J gene is TRBJ1-5, the V gene TRBV6-1; D not certain. Trimming stripped 9 bases from V and 0 bases from J, with 27 bases between. Germline-derived CDR1 and CDR2 are MNHNS and SASEGT. The CDR3 covers 19 residues. The CDR3 DNA is TGTGCCAGTTTCCGTTCCTCTCCTAGGGATATTTATAGCAATCAGCCCCAGCATTTT. This codes for CASFRSSPRDIYSNQPQHF.

V gene TRBV30 combines with J gene TRBJ1-1; D is unclear. The CDR3 consists of 14 residues. V dropped 2 bases and J dropped 10 bases, with 20 bases sitting between them. Germline V gene data show CDR1 as GTSNPN and CDR2 as SVGIG (reference sequence). This CDR3 is CAWSLQPALHRAFF. The CDR3 DNA reads TGTGCCTGGAGTTTGCAGCCGGCCCTTCACCGAGCTTTCTTT.

The chain has TRBV28 and TRBJ1-6; TRBD1 is a possible D gene (5 bases). Trimming stripped 1 base from V and 9 bases from J, with 16 bases between. The CDR3 has 16 amino acids. Germline loops: CDR1 MDHEN, CDR2 SYDVKM. The chain's CDR3 is CASSLYRGQFPSPLHF. The DNA of the CDR3 is TGTGCCAGCAGTTTATATAGAGGACAATTTCCTTCACCCCTCCACTTT.

The chain is built from TRBV12-3 or TRBV12-4 and TRBJ1-2, with D tentatively TRBD1 (5 bases). The CDR3 length is 12 residues. V lost 3 bases and J 6 bases, leaving 8 bases between the germline ends. CDR3 DNA: TGTGCCAGCAGTTTTGCAGGGCATGGCTACACCTTC. Translated: CASSFAGHGYTF.

This chain links TRBV5-1 with TRBJ2-1; 15 bases agree with TRBD2. CDR3 size: 15 residues. V lost 4 bases to trimming and J lost 6 bases; unmatched junction nucleotides: 2. Germline lookup yields CDR1 SGHRS and CDR2 YFSETQ. The CDR3 coding sequence is TGCGCCAGCAGCGAGGGACTAGCGGGAGGCAATGAGCAGTTCTTC. Encoded protein: CASSEGLAGGNEQFF.

J is TRBJ1-1 and V is TRBV7-9; D is perhaps TRBD1 (5 bases). Looked up from germline, CDR1 is SEHNR and CDR2 is FQNEAQ (reference sequence). The CDR3 extends over 15 amino acids. Deletions cut 3 bases from V and 1 base from J, with 12 bases between. CDR3 DNA: TGTGCCAGCAGCTTGCAGGGTCTGGGGAACACTGAAGCTTTCTTT. Residues: CASSLQGLGNTEAFF.

J is TRBJ1-5 and V is TRBV20-1, with unresolved D. Germline V gene sequence: CDR1 DFQATT, CDR2 SNEGSKA (reference sequence). The CDR3 length is 12 residues. With 5 bases removed from V and 7 bases from J, the gap between germline ends came to 12 bases. The CDR3 loop is CSAGRRFQPQHF. The CDR3 nucleotides read TGCAGTGCTGGGAGGAGATTCCAGCCCCAGCATTTT.

The chain employs TRBV6-4 and TRBJ2-2; possible D gene TRBD1, 5 bases. The CDR3 is made up of 13 amino acids. The V and J ends lost 2 bases and 4 bases respectively, with 5 bases between them. Per germline, CDR1 MRHNA and CDR2 SNTAGT. CDR3 nucleotides: TGTGCCAGCAGTGACCAGGGCACCGGGGAGCTGTTTTTT. Residues: CASSDQGTGELFF.

The count of this clonotype is one. The chain couples TRBV5-6 to TRBJ2-7; 11 bases are shared with TRBD2. The CDR3 extends over 15 amino acids. The V gene's germline CDR1 is SGHDT and CDR2 YYEEEE. The V gene end was trimmed by 4 bases and the J gene end by 7 bases; junction bases not matched to a gene: 10. The CDR3 loop is CASSVAGGPGREQYF. CDR3 in DNA: TGTGCCAGCAGCGTAGCGGGAGGGCCTGGAAGGGAGCAGTACTTC.

This chain uses TRBV24-1 with TRBJ2-1, with TRBD1 matching over 12 bases. V dropped 7 bases and J dropped 7; count of bases not matched to a gene: 10. Germline CDR1 KGHDR, CDR2 SFDVKD. CDR3 size: 16 residues. The chain's CDR3 is CATSFTGQGAGNEQFF. The CDR3 DNA sequence: TGTGCCACCAGCTTCACGGGACAGGGGGCCGGGAATGAGCAGTTCTTC.